Listed here is a single T cell receptor beta chain. At least ten counts were recorded for this clonotype. Its cognate antigen has yet to be identified. No base-level quality is on record; no much larger clone is a single base apart. TCRdb lists the instrument as Illumina HiSeq 1500. TCRdb handled the public reads itself, with Q25 trimming in fastp and clone calling in MiXCR, and kept productive beta chains. CDR3 protein sequences are deduplicated, and each keeps its most common genes and DNA. For this sample the table gives roughly 640,000 distinct CDR3 sequences, of which 24% were detected only once. The ten most abundant clones make up roughly 8% of the sample. The sample is drawn from a study of T cell repertoires in cytomegalovirus infection (dated by TCRdb to about 2019). Describing the broader study: The HLA type of each donor mattered for the analysis, because public TCR beta signatures pointed to carriage of CMV infection along with the matching HLA type.

The full study reports these points: Cumulative frequency of public TCR beta family members discriminated carriers of CMV infection plus the relevant HLA type in this cohort and an independent approximately 360-donor cohort. The ex vivo response was dominated by HLA-C-restricted CMV-specific TCR beta clonotypes, and the single most frequent clonotype in two of eight donors was supplied by these HLA-C-restricted clonotypes.

In the germline V gene (reference sequence), CDR1 corresponds to LNHDA and CDR2 to SQIVND. Trimming accounts for 7 bases at V and 3 bases at J, while the number of junction bases matched to no gene is 5. From cysteine to phenylalanine, the CDR3 is 13 amino acids long. Left in the record is the CDR3 DNA by itself, 39 bases read in frame from the first base. Specimen: CD8+ T cells from PBMCs. The chain employs TRBV19 and TRBJ1-2; TRBD1 fits 7 bases in the junction. The clonotype originates from a human donor in good health (CMV status not recorded). Some clones in this sample may be carry-over from other donors' samples. The DNA reads TGTGCCAGTAAGGGGGCGGAAGACTATGGCTACACCTTC. Translated, it reads CASKGAEDYGYTF.